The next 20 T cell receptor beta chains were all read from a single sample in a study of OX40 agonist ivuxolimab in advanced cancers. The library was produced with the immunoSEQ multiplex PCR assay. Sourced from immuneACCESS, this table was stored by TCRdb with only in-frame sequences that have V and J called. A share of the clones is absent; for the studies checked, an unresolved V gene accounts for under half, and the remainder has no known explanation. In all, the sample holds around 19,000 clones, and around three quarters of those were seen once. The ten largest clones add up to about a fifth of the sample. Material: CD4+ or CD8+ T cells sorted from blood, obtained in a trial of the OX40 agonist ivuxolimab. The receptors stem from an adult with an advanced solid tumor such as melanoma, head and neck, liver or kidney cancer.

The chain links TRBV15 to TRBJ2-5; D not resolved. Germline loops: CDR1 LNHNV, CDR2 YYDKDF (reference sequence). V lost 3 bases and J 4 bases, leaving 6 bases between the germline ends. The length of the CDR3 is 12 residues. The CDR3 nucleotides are TGTGCCACCAGCAGCGGCCGAGAGACCCAGTACTTC. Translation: CATSSGRETQYF.

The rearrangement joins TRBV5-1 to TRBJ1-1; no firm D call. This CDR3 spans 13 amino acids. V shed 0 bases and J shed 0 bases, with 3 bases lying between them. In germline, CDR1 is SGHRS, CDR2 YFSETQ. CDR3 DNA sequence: TGCGCCAGCAGCTTGGGTATGAACACTGAAGCTTTCTTT. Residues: CASSLGMNTEAFF.

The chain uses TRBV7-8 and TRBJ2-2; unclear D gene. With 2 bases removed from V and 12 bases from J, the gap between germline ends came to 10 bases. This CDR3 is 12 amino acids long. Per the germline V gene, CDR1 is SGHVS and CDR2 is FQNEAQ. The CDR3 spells CASSLIGGKLFF. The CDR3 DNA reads TGTGCCAGCAGCTTAATCGGCGGCAAGCTGTTTTTT.

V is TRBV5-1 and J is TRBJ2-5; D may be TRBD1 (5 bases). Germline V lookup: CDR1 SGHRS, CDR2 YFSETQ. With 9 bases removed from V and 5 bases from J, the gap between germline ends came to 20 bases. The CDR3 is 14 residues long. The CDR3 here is CATRRWQGHETQYF. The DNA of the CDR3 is TGCGCCACCCGAAGGTGGCAGGGCCATGAGACCCAGTACTTC.

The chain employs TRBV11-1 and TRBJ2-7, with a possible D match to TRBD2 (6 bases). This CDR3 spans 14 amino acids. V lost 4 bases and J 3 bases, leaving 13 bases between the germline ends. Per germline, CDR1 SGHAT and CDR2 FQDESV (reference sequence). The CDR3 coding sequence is TGTGCCAGCAGCTCTTCCGGGACTTACTACGAGCAGTACTTC. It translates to CASSSSGTYYEQYF.

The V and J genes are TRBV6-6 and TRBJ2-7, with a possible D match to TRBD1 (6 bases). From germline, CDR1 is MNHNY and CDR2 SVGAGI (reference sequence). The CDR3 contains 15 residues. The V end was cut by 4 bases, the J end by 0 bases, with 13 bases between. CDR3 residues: CASSLFVGGSYEQYF. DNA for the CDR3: TGTGCCAGCAGTTTATTCGTAGGGGGCTCCTACGAGCAGTACTTC.

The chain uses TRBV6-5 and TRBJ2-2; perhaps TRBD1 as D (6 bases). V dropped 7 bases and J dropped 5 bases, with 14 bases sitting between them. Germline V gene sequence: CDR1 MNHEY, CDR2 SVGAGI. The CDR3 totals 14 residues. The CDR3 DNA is TGTGCCAGCACCAGGGGCCCTTATACCGGGGAGCTGTTTTTT. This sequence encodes CASTRGPYTGELFF.

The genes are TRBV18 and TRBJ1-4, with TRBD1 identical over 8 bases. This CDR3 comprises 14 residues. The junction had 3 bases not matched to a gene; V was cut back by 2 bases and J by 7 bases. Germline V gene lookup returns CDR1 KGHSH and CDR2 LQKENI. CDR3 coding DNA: TGTGCCAGCTCACCATCAGGGGGCTTTGAAAAACTGTTTTTT. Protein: CASSPSGGFEKLFF.

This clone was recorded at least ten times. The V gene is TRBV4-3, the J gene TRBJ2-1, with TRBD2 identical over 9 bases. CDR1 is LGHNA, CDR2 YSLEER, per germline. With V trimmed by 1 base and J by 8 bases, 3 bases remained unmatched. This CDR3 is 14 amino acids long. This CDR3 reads CASSQGGGAYEQFF. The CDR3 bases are TGCGCCAGCAGCCAAGGCGGGGGGGCCTATGAGCAGTTCTTC.

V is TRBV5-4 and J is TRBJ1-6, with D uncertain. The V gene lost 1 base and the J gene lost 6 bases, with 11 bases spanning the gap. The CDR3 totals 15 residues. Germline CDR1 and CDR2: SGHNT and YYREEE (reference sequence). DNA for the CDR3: TGTGCCAGCAGCTTGAGTGCGGGTTTTAATTCACCCCTCCACTTT. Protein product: CASSLSAGFNSPLHF.

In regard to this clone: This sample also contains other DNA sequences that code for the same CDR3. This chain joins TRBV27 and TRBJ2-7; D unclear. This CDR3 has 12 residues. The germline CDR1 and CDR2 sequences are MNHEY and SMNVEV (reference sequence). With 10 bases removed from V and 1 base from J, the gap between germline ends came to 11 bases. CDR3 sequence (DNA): TGTGCCACCCTAGGTGCTTCCTACGAGCAGTACTTC. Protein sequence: CATLGASYEQYF.

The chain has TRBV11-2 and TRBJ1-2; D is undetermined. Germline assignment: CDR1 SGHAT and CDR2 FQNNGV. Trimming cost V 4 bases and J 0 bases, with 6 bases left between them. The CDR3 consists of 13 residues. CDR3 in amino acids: CASSSISNYGYTF. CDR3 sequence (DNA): TGTGCCAGCAGCTCCATCTCTAACTATGGCTACACCTTC.

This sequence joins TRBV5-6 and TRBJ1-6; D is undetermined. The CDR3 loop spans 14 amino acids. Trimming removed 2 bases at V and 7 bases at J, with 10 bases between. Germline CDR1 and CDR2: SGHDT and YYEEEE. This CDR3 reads CASSFSSGNSPLHF. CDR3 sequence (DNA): TGTGCCAGCAGCTTCTCGTCCGGAAATTCACCCCTCCACTTT.

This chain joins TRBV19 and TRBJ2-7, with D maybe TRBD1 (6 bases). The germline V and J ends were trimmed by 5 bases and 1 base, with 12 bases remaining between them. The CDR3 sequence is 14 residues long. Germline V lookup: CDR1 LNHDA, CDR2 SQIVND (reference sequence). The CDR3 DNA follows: TGTGCCAGTAGTGGACACAGGGTTTCCTACGAGCAGTACTTC. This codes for CASSGHRVSYEQYF.

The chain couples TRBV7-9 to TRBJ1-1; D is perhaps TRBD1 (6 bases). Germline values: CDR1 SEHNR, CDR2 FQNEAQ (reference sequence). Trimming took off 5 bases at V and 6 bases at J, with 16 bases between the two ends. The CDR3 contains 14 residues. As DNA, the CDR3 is TGTGCCAGCAGCCAACAGGGAAAATTGGCTGAAGCTTTCTTT. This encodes CASSQQGKLAEAFF.

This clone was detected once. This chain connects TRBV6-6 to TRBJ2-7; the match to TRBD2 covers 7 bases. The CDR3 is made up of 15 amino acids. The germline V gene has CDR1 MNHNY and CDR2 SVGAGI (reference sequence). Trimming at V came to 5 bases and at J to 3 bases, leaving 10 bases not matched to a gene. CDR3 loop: CASSPSGTGGYEQYF. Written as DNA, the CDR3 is TGTGCCAGCAGTCCTTCCGGGACGGGGGGCTACGAGCAGTACTTC.

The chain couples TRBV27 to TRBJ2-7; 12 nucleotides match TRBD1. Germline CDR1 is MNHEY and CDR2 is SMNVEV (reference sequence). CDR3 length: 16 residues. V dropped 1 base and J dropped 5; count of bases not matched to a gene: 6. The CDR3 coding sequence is TGTGCCAGCAGTTTATATTCGGGACAGGGGGCAAACGAGCAGTACTTC. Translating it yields CASSLYSGQGANEQYF.

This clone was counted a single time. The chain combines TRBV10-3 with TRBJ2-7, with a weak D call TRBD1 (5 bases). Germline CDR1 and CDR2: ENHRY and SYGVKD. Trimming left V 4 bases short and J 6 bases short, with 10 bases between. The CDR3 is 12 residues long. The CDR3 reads CAISAGRAEQYF. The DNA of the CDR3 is TGTGCCATCAGTGCAGGCAGGGCCGAGCAGTACTTC.

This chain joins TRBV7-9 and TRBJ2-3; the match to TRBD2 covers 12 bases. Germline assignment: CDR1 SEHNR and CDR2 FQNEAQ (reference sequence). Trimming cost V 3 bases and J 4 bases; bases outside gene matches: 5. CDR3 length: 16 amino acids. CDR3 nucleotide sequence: TGTGCCAGCAGCTTTTCGCTAGCGGGGGGGCCAGATACGCAGTATTTT. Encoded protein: CASSFSLAGGPDTQYF.

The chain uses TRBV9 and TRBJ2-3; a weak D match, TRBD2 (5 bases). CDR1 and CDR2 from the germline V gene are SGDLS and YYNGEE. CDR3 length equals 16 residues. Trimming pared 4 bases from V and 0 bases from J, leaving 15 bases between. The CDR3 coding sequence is TGTGCCAGCAGCCCCAGGACTCAAGCTAGCACAGATACGCAGTATTTT. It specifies CASSPRTQASTDTQYF.